The 14 T cell receptor beta chains listed next were all sequenced from one sample in a study of beta chain features in type 1 diabetes. Every bit of the isolated RNA underwent reverse transcription, so sequencing read expressed TCRB transcripts. TCRdb keeps only in-frame clones here, not all; method: immunoSEQ multiplex PCR. The table records approximately 400,000 clones, roughly 15% of them present only once. Source material: naive CD4+ T cells from blood. Receptor source: a woman aged 18-29 years in good health.

The chain uses TRBV28 and TRBJ1-1; tentative D call: TRBD1 (5 bases). CDR1 MDHEN and CDR2 SYDVKM come from the germline V gene. The CDR3 is 17 amino acids. V lost 2 bases, J lost 2 bases, and 18 bases lay in between. The CDR3 coding sequence is TGTGCCAGCAGTTTAGATGCCAGCAGGGTTTTTAACACTGAAGCTTTCTTT. Protein sequence: CASSLDASRVFNTEAFF.

The chain employs TRBV5-1 and TRBJ2-3, with D perhaps TRBD1 (6 bases). This CDR3 region has 17 residues. V was shortened by 0 bases and J by 4 bases, with 18 bases between the two germline ends. In germline, CDR1 is SGHRS, CDR2 YFSETQ. The CDR3: CASSLASGRGVADTQYF. The DNA of the CDR3 is TGCGCCAGCAGCTTGGCCTCCGGCAGGGGAGTTGCAGATACGCAGTATTTT.

The genes are TRBV7-9 and TRBJ1-5, with 7 positions matching TRBD1. V was pared by 1 base and J by 1 base, with 4 bases of the junction left unmatched. Germline lookup yields CDR1 SEHNR and CDR2 FQNEAQ (reference sequence). The CDR3 runs to 16 residues. CDR3 coding DNA: TGTGCCAGCAGCTTAGGAGACAGGGCCAGCAATCAGCCCCAGCATTTT. The encoded protein is CASSLGDRASNQPQHF.

This clone was detected a few times. The gene calls are TRBV19 and TRBJ1-5; D may be TRBD1 (6 bases). The length of the CDR3 is 16 residues. Germline CDR1 and CDR2: LNHDA and SQIVND (reference sequence). Between the trimmed V and J ends, which lost 3 bases and 4 bases, there was a span of 16 bases. The CDR3 region is CASSMTGFQGNQPQHF. In nucleotides, the CDR3 is TGTGCCAGTAGTATGACCGGTTTTCAGGGGAATCAGCCCCAGCATTTT.

This clone was counted between two and nine times. This chain uses TRBV30 with TRBJ1-5; the D gene is possibly TRBD1 (6 bases). Germline-derived CDR1 and CDR2 are GTSNPN and SVGIG (reference sequence). The V and J ends lost 6 bases and 7 bases respectively, with 16 bases between them. The CDR3 has 13 amino acids. The CDR3 region has the DNA TGTGCCTGTACAACAGGGAGCGGCCAGCCCCAGCATTTT. It yields the protein CACTTGSGQPQHF. Drawing the rest from reference TRBV30 and TRBJ1-5, the complete variable domain is SQTIHQWPATLVQPVGSPLSLECTVEGTSNPNLYWYRQAAGRGLQLLFYSVGIGQISSEVPQNLSASRPQDRQFILSSKKLLLSDSGFYLCACTTGSGQPQHFGDGTRLSIL.

The chain employs TRBV25-1 and TRBJ2-7, with 12 positions matching TRBD2. V gave up 7 bases and J gave up 5 bases; unmatched junction bases: 9. In germline, CDR1 is MGHDK, CDR2 SYGVNS. There are 15 residues in the CDR3. CDR3 in amino acids: CASTPTGLAGNEQYF. The CDR3 DNA reads TGTGCCAGCACCCCGACCGGACTAGCGGGAAACGAGCAGTACTTC.

In its sample, this clone was seen a few times. V is TRBV5-1 and J is TRBJ2-7; TRBD2 might be the D (5 bases). The CDR3 is 13 amino acids. Germline lookup yields CDR1 SGHRS and CDR2 YFSETQ. V gave up 2 bases and J gave up 3 bases, with 9 bases separating them. CDR3 region: CASSFNGLYEQYF. The DNA for the CDR3 is TGCGCCAGCAGCTTCAACGGACTCTACGAGCAGTACTTC.

This clone was seen only a few times. The rearrangement uses TRBV5-6 and TRBJ2-4, with D maybe TRBD1 (6 bases). Per germline, CDR1 SGHDT and CDR2 YYEEEE. V lost 4 bases, J lost 10 bases, and 18 bases lay in between. CDR3 length equals 14 residues. As DNA, the CDR3 is TGTGCCAGCAGCCAAGGACAGTTTGGACGTATTCAGTACTTC. It translates to CASSQGQFGRIQYF. Supplemented by reference TRBV5-6 and TRBJ2-4, the full variable domain reads DAGVTQSPTHLIKTRGQQVTLRCSPKSGHDTVSWYQQALGQGPQFIFQYYEEEERQRGNFPDRFSGHQFPNYSSELNVNALLLGDSALYLCASSQGQFGRIQYFGAGTRLSVL.

The rearrangement links TRBV4-2 to TRBJ2-2; D is unresolved. The V and J ends lost 1 base and 7 bases respectively, with 10 bases between them. The CDR3 contains 14 residues. CDR1 is LGHNA, CDR2 YNFKEQ, per germline. The CDR3 loop reads CASSQGVQVGELFF. CDR3 DNA sequence: TGTGCCAGCAGCCAAGGCGTGCAAGTCGGGGAGCTGTTTTTT.

The chain has TRBV30 and TRBJ2-3, with a weak D call TRBD1 (6 bases). There are 15 residues in the CDR3. Trimming cost V 6 bases and J 4 bases, with 20 bases left between them. The germline V gene encodes CDR1 GTSNPN and CDR2 SVGIG (reference sequence). CDR3 amino acids: CACHQGQGGSDTQYF. The CDR3 DNA sequence: TGTGCCTGTCATCAGGGGCAGGGCGGGTCAGATACGCAGTATTTT.

The chain combines TRBV2 with TRBJ2-1; 8 bases align to TRBD1. The junction had 4 bases not matched to a gene; V was cut back by 6 bases and J by 0 bases. Germline values: CDR1 SNHLY, CDR2 FYNNEI. The CDR3 has 15 residues. The CDR3 spells CASRGGQGSYNEQFF. DNA for the CDR3: TGTGCCAGCAGGGGCGGACAGGGCTCCTACAATGAGCAGTTCTTC.

This clone showed up just a few times. The chain has TRBV19 and TRBJ2-7; TRBD2 matches at 7 bases. Germline loops: CDR1 LNHDA, CDR2 SQIVND (reference sequence). This CDR3 has 15 residues. Germline trimming cut 4 bases from V and 0 bases from J; bases unmatched to any gene: 6. CDR3 nucleotides: TGTGCCAGTAGTAGCTTAAGCGGGATCTCCTACGAGCAGTACTTC. Amino acid sequence: CASSSLSGISYEQYF.

V usage is TRBV5-6 and J usage is TRBJ2-7, with D maybe TRBD1 (5 bases). V shed 2 bases and J shed 2 bases, with 11 bases lying between them. CDR1 SGHDT and CDR2 YYEEEE come from the germline V gene. This CDR3 contains 14 residues. CDR3 nucleotides: TGTGCCAGCAGCTTAACTCCCAGGGCCTACGAGCAGTACTTC. It yields the protein CASSLTPRAYEQYF.

V and J are TRBV5-4 and TRBJ2-2, with 10 bases identical to TRBD1. Germline CDR1 is SGHNT and CDR2 is YYREEE (reference sequence). After removal of 1 base from V and 4 bases from J, the junction contained 4 bases not matched to a gene. The CDR3 length is 16 residues. The chain's CDR3 is CASSLLGDRGTGELFF. The CDR3 DNA reads as TGTGCCAGCAGCTTGCTTGGGGACAGGGGCACCGGGGAGCTGTTTTTT. Using reference TRBV5-4 and TRBJ2-2 for the parts outside the CDR3, the full variable domain is ETGVTQSPTHLIKTRGQQVTLRCSSQSGHNTVSWYQQALGQGPQFIFQYYREEENGRGNFPPRFSGLQFPNYSSELNVNALELDDSALYLCASSLLGDRGTGELFFGEGSRLTVL.